The 14 T cell receptor beta chains in this list originate from one sample, sequenced in a study of vaccination and CD4 T cells after COVID-19. Sequencing of the DNA from cultured CD4+ T cells was carried out with the Oncomine TCR Beta short-read assay. From the PCR reads, TCRdb called clonotypes with MiXCR, one entry per CDR3 protein. This table holds tens of thousands of distinct CDR3 sequences, approximately 45% found once. As for treatment: roughly 10-day PBMC culture with coronavirus spike peptide pools or control peptides (ViraFEST assay). No antigen is known for these receptors. Sequenced material: CD4+ T cells from blood, cultured in vitro, taken after SARS-CoV-2 vaccination. These TCRs come from a human donor who had recovered from COVID-19.

This sequence joins TRBV28 and TRBJ1-5, with D possibly matching TRBD1 (6 bases). This CDR3 has 16 residues. Germline CDR1 is MDHEN and CDR2 is SYDVKM. Trimming stripped 2 bases from V and 2 bases from J, with 13 bases between. CDR3 DNA: TGTGCCAGCAGTTTAGTGGGGGGCTGGGGCAATCAGCCCCAGCATTTT. It specifies CASSLVGGWGNQPQHF.

This clonotype showed up just a few times. The chain uses TRBV19 and TRBJ1-6; no clear D gene. V was clipped by 3 bases and J by 6 bases, with 12 bases between them. This CDR3 is 15 amino acids long. CDR1 LNHDA and CDR2 SQIVND come from the germline V gene (reference sequence). The CDR3 region has the DNA TGTGCCAGTAGTATTACAAGGCCGGGTAATTCACCCCTCCACTTT. It codes for CASSITRPGNSPLHF.

The chain couples TRBV7-3 to TRBJ2-3; possibly TRBD1 or TRBD2 for D (6 bases each). There are 15 residues in the CDR3. The germline gives CDR1 SGHTA, CDR2 FQGTGA. V was clipped by 0 bases and J by 1 base, with 8 bases between them. CDR3 amino acids: CASSLTGGRTDTQYF. For the CDR3, the DNA is TGTGCCAGCAGCTTAACCGGGGGCCGCACAGATACGCAGTATTTT.

This clonotype was picked up a small number of times. The chain couples TRBV11-2 to TRBJ2-7; the match to TRBD1 covers 7 bases. The germline gives CDR1 SGHAT, CDR2 FQNNGV. The CDR3 runs to 14 residues. Trimming at V came to 5 bases and at J to 7 bases, leaving 11 bases not matched to a gene. The CDR3 nucleotides are TGTGCCAGCAGCCCCTTAGACAGGGTGAGAGAGCAGTACTTC. This codes for CASSPLDRVREQYF.

The chain carries TRBV12-3 or TRBV12-4 and TRBJ1-5, with D unresolved. This CDR3 has 13 residues. Trimming left V 5 bases short and J 11 bases short, with 16 bases between. DNA of the CDR3: TGTGCCAGCAGTCCTCGGCGGGCGGGAACCCAGCATTTT. Translation gives CASSPRRAGTQHF.

This clonotype came up a few times. CDR3 residues: CASSMARTSSPLHF. The DNA of the CDR3 is TGTGCCAGTAGTATGGCGCGGACCTCTTCACCCCTCCACTTT. The V call is TRBV19, the J call TRBJ1-6; no clear D gene. Per the germline V gene, CDR1 is LNHDA and CDR2 is SQIVND (reference sequence). Between the trimmed V and J ends, which lost 3 bases and 9 bases, there was a span of 12 bases. CDR3 size: 14 residues.

The table lists this clonotype with a few counts. The junction departs from germline at one end; a sequencing error may be responsible. This chain joins TRBV20-1 and TRBJ1-2; unclear D gene. The CDR3 is 12 amino acids. CDR1 DFQATT and CDR2 SNEGSKA come from the germline V gene (reference sequence). The DNA for the CDR3 is TGCAGTGCCAGAGAGACGGGTCCGCGCTACACCTTC. Amino acid sequence: CSARETGPRYTF.

This clonotype was observed a handful of times. This chain connects TRBV7-2 to TRBJ2-1; D is undetermined. From germline, CDR1 is SGHTA and CDR2 FQGNSA. This CDR3 region has 14 residues. V lost 1 base and J 3 bases, leaving 7 bases between the germline ends. The CDR3 loop is CASSLESSYNEQFF. For the CDR3, the DNA is TGTGCCAGCAGCTTAGAGAGTAGCTACAATGAGCAGTTCTTC.

The V call is TRBV19, the J call TRBJ1-1; tentatively, D is TRBD1 (5 bases). Trimming removed 5 bases from V and 7 bases from J, with 8 bases in between. Germline-derived CDR1 and CDR2 are LNHDA and SQIVND (reference sequence). CDR3 length equals 11 residues. The CDR3 loop is CASSDRFEAFF. CDR3 DNA: TGTGCCAGTAGTGACAGATTTGAAGCTTTCTTT.

The chain uses TRBV6-1 and TRBJ1-1, with 11 bases matching TRBD1. The CDR3 sequence is 13 residues long. With V trimmed by 5 bases and J by 9 bases, 5 bases remained unmatched. Per germline, CDR1 MNHNS and CDR2 SASEGT. CDR3 DNA sequence: TGTGCCAGCAGTCCGGACAGGGGGCTACAAGCTTTCTTT. Translated, it gives CASSPDRGLQAFF.

This chain uses TRBV6-2 or TRBV6-3 with TRBJ2-1; 9 nucleotides match TRBD1. V lost 5 bases to trimming and J lost 2 bases; unmatched junction nucleotides: 4. Germline CDR1 MNHEY, CDR2 SVGEGT. The CDR3 spans 15 residues. DNA of the CDR3: TGTGCCAGCAGTCCCACAGGGGGCGCCTACAATGAGCAGTTCTTC. Translating it yields CASSPTGGAYNEQFF.

This clonotype was counted only a few times. The chain uses TRBV7-9 and TRBJ1-2; D not certain. Germline CDR1 is SEHNR and CDR2 is FQNEAQ (reference sequence). CDR3 size: 14 residues. Trimming removed 3 bases from V and 4 bases from J, with 12 bases in between. CDR3 loop: CASSLTVTGYGYTF. In DNA, the CDR3 is TGTGCCAGCAGCTTGACGGTGACTGGCTATGGCTACACCTTC.

This clonotype was seen once. The CDR3 here is CASSPLAATFYGYTF. CDR3 DNA sequence: TGTGCCAGCAGCCCCTTGGCAGCAACCTTCTATGGCTACACCTTC. The gene calls are TRBV2 and TRBJ1-2, with unresolved D. V was shortened by 6 bases and J by 4 bases, with 18 bases between the two germline ends. Germline V gene sequence: CDR1 SNHLY, CDR2 FYNNEI. This CDR3 spans 15 amino acids.

This clonotype was seen only a few times. The J gene is TRBJ1-1, the V gene TRBV24-1; the match to TRBD1 covers 7 bases. After removal of 5 bases from V and 1 base from J, the junction contained 9 bases not matched to a gene. This CDR3 spans 16 amino acids. Germline CDR1 is KGHDR and CDR2 is SFDVKD. CDR3 region: CATSVGRGDQNTEAFF. For the CDR3, the DNA is TGTGCCACCAGTGTGGGCAGGGGGGATCAGAACACTGAAGCTTTCTTT.